This TCR beta chain was obtained from a study of response to subunit inactivated influenza vaccine. This clonotype was detected a few times. One entry per CDR3 protein results from TCRdb running MiXCR on the RT-PCR reads. The sample lists 500,000 to 550,000 distinct CDR3 sequences; less than 10% were seen once. Germline CDR1 reads SGHAT; CDR2 reads FQDESV (reference sequence). The V end was cut by 3 bases, the J end by 2 bases, with 15 bases between. The CDR3 contains 16 residues. The sequence was collected from a man aged 50 to 69 who received an inactivated influenza vaccine. The chain links TRBV11-1 to TRBJ2-3, with D maybe TRBD1 (5 bases). The sample consisted of PBMCs from blood, taken around 25 months after vaccination. CDR3 sequence reads: CASSLTATPLTDTQYF. The CDR3 nucleotides are TGTGCCAGCAGCTTGACAGCAACCCCCCTCACAGATACGCAGTATTTT.